This TCR beta chain came from a study of blood T cell repertoires in COVID-19. At the level of the study: From T cells, B-cell-depleted T cells, or PBMCs came the material, which was cDNA or gDNA.

Assay used: immunoSEQ multiplex PCR; TCRdb lists only in-frame clones, some missing. The table includes a few hundred thousand clones, approximately 87% detected once. This TCR was recovered from a woman aged 25 to 39 with COVID-19, enrolled during active disease. The specimen sequenced was peripheral blood.

CDR3 nucleotide sequence: TGTGCCAGCAGTCCCCGGACTAGCGGGAGAGGGCAGACCCAGTACTTC. This gives the protein CASSPRTSGRGQTQYF. This chain links TRBV28 with TRBJ2-5; 13 nucleotides match TRBD2. J gave up 6 bases and V 5 bases, and 9 bases lay outside the gene matches. Germline CDR1 reads MDHEN; CDR2 reads SYDVKM. The CDR3 runs to 16 residues.